This TCR beta chain stems from a study of control samples from healthy donors and cancer patients. CDR1 is LNHDA, CDR2 SQIVND, per germline (reference sequence). The CDR3 spans 14 residues. The V gene lost 3 bases and the J gene lost 0 bases, with 6 bases spanning the gap. Profiling relied on immunoSEQ multiplex PCR, and the TCRdb table lists in-frame clones only, not all of them. The sample yields about 150,000 clones, 85% to 95% seen once. Sequencing was done on a sample of blood. The clonotype comes from a woman between 40 and 55 years old in good health. This rearrangement joins TRBV19 to TRBJ1-5, with D perhaps TRBD1 (5 bases). The CDR3 DNA sequence: TGTGCCAGTAGTATCGACAGTAGCAATCAGCCCCAGCATTTT. The encoded protein is CASSIDSSNQPQHF.